These T cell receptor beta chains were read from a single sample in a study of regulatory T cells in long-lasting Graves disease. TCRdb re-called the multiplex PCR reads with MiXCR, one entry per CDR3 protein. The repertoire holds 200,000 to 250,000 distinct CDR3 sequences, with about 19% as singletons. The data were also submitted as part of a second study, on T cells in Graves' hyperthyroidism and ophthalmopathy.

Sequencing used peripheral blood mononuclear cells (PBMCs), obtained at new diagnosis, from a patient treated with antithyroid drugs. The receptor source for this set is a woman aged 30 to 39 with Graves disease. Both conserved end residues are part of each CDR3. A D gene is named only where the DNA matches it firmly. Not all rows give a size; the values are once, few, many and, for expanded clones, a class.

v_call	clone_size	d_call	j_call	cdr3_nt	cdr3_aa
TRBV7-2	many	NA	TRBJ1-1	TGTGCCAGCAGCTCCTCCCGGGCAGGGGCAACTGAAGCTTTCTTT	CASSSSRAGATEAFF
TRBV27	NA	TRBD1	TRBJ2-5	TGTGCCAGCAGTTCTCACAGGGGGGCTGTAGAGACCCAGTACTTC	CASSSHRGAVETQYF
TRBV2	many	NA	TRBJ2-3	TGTGCCAGCAGTAGGGGGACTCCCCAGGGAGATACGCAGTATTTT	CASSRGTPQGDTQYF
TRBV20-1	many	NA	TRBJ2-4	TGCAGTGCTAGAGATATTGTGACAGGCAAAAACATTCAGTACTTC	CSARDIVTGKNIQYF
TRBV6-2/TRBV6-3	many	NA	TRBJ1-2	TGTGCCAGCAAAACCTTCAGGGGCCCTTACTCTGGCTACACCTTC	CASKTFRGPYSGYTF
TRBV6-1	many	NA	TRBJ1-1	TGTGCCAGCAGTGAATGGGTGAGCACTGAAGCTTTCTTT	CASSEWVSTEAFF
TRBV5-1	many	TRBD2	TRBJ2-3	TGCGCCAGCAGCTTGTACGGACTAGCAGTTTCTAGCACAGATACGCAGTATTTT	CASSLYGLAVSSTDTQYF
TRBV6-2/TRBV6-3	many	TRBD2	TRBJ2-7	TGTGCCAGCAGGGGACTAGGGGGGTACGAGCAGTACTTC	CASRGLGGYEQYF
TRBV9	many	TRBD1	TRBJ2-7	TGTGCCAGCAGCGCTCAGGGGGCGCGGGGTTACGAGCAGTACTTC	CASSAQGARGYEQYF
TRBV28	many	NA	TRBJ1-5	TGTGCCACCAACACCGGGGGGAGCGGTCAGCCCCAGCATTTT	CATNTGGSGQPQHF
TRBV28	NA	TRBD2	TRBJ2-5	TGTGCCAGCAGTTTACCCCTAGCGGGAGGTCCCCAAGAGACCCAGTACTTC	CASSLPLAGGPQETQYF
TRBV25-1	many	TRBD2	TRBJ2-7	TGTGCCAGCAGTGGACTTCTAGCGGGCGGCGAGCAGTACTTC	CASSGLLAGGEQYF
TRBV20-1	many	NA	TRBJ2-2	TGCAGTGCCGTCGGGGGAAACACCGGGGAGCTGTTTTTT	CSAVGGNTGELFF
TRBV6-1	few	TRBD2	TRBJ2-3	TGTGCCACCCAGACTAGCGGGGGGAATACGCAGTATTTT	CATQTSGGNTQYF
TRBV12-3/TRBV12-4	many	TRBD1	TRBJ2-1	TGTGCCAGCAGCAACAGGGGGCTTAGTACCTACAATGAGCAGTTCTTC	CASSNRGLSTYNEQFF
TRBV3-1	NA	TRBD1	TRBJ1-1	TGTGCCAGCAGCCAAGCCCCGGGTCAGGGGGCGACTGAAGCTTTCTTT	CASSQAPGQGATEAFF
TRBV28	many	NA	TRBJ1-1	TGTGCCAGCAGGTTAACAGGACCCAAAGTGGATTTCTTT	CASRLTGPKVDFF
TRBV2	NA	TRBD1	TRBJ2-3	TGTGCCAGCAGGTGGGACAGCCCCGATACGCAGTATTTT	CASRWDSPDTQYF
TRBV4-2	NA	TRBD2	TRBJ2-3	TGTGCCAGCAGCCAAGAAGAGCGGGGGGGAAGGGCAGATACGCAGTATTTT	CASSQEERGGRADTQYF
TRBV11-2	NA	TRBD1	TRBJ1-6	TGTGCCAGCAGCGACATAGGGGGCGCATCTGGACCCCTCCACTTT	CASSDIGGASGPLHF
TRBV20-1	NA	NA	TRBJ2-3	TGCAGTGCCGCCTGGGGAACAGATACGCAGTATTTT	CSAAWGTDTQYF
TRBV30	many	NA	TRBJ2-5	TGTGCCTGGGGAGTGGGGGTAAAAGAGACCCAGTACTTC	CAWGVGVKETQYF
TRBV2	many	NA	TRBJ2-5	TGTGCCAGCAACCCAGGGCAGCTTACAGAGACCCAGTACTTC	CASNPGQLTETQYF
TRBV2	many	NA	TRBJ2-7	TGTGCCAGCAGTGACATTTTTGGGGGATCCTACGAGCAGTACTTC	CASSDIFGGSYEQYF
TRBV27	many	NA	TRBJ1-5	TGTGCCAGCAGTTTAAACCCTTTCCTAGTGGGGGATCAGCCCCAGCATTTT	CASSLNPFLVGDQPQHF
TRBV5-1	many	TRBD2	TRBJ2-7	TGCGCCAGCAGCTTGTTCGGACTAGCCTACGAGCAGTACTTC	CASSLFGLAYEQYF
TRBV6-1	many	NA	TRBJ2-1	TGTGCCAGCAGTGAAGCGGACTACAATGAGCAGTTCTTC	CASSEADYNEQFF
TRBV6-5	many	TRBD1	TRBJ2-3	TGTGCCAGCAGTTACGGACAGGGTTACACAGATACGCAGTATTTT	CASSYGQGYTDTQYF
TRBV29-1	many	NA	TRBJ1-1	TGCAGCGTTGAGTTGGGGGTTCCTGAAGCTTTCTTT	CSVELGVPEAFF
TRBV19	many	NA	TRBJ1-1	TGTGCCAGTAGTATAACAGGGATGAACACTGAAGCTTTCTTT	CASSITGMNTEAFF
TRBV12-3/TRBV12-4	many	TRBD1	TRBJ1-2	TGTGCCAGCAGTTTAAGAGACAGGGGGCGCGTCCCATATGGCTACACCTTC	CASSLRDRGRVPYGYTF
TRBV11-1	many	TRBD1	TRBJ2-7	TGTGCCAGCAGCTTGACAGGGGGCAACGAGCAGTACTTC	CASSLTGGNEQYF
TRBV5-4	NA	NA	TRBJ2-1	TGTGCCAGCAGCTTCTACGGAGGGGCCTCCTACAATGAGCAGTTCTTC	CASSFYGGASYNEQFF
TRBV11-2	many	NA	TRBJ2-5	TGTGCCAGCAGCTTAGTGGCCCTAGAGACCCAGTACTTC	CASSLVALETQYF
TRBV28	NA	TRBD1	TRBJ2-7	TGTGCCAGCAGTTCATTGGGACAGGGATCTTCTTACGAGCAGTACTTC	CASSSLGQGSSYEQYF
TRBV6-1	many	TRBD1	TRBJ1-5	TGTGCCAGCAGACCGCGGACAGGGGGCAATCAGCCCCAGCATTTT	CASRPRTGGNQPQHF
TRBV28	many	NA	TRBJ2-7	TGTGCCAGCAGTCTGGGACACCCCACCTACGAGCAGTACTTC	CASSLGHPTYEQYF
TRBV11-2	few	NA	TRBJ2-3	TGTGCCAGCAGCTCATCCGGGGCCGCCGGTACGCAGTATTTT	CASSSSGAAGTQYF
TRBV9	NA	NA	TRBJ1-2	TGTGCCAGCAGCGTTACCGGGAGAGGCTATGGCTACACCTTC	CASSVTGRGYGYTF
TRBV7-8	many	NA	TRBJ1-1	TGTGCCAGCAGCCGGGGAGTGGGAAGGCTCTTACAAGGCCTGAACACTGAAGCTTTCTTT	CASSRGVGRLLQGLNTEAFF
TRBV2	many	NA	TRBJ1-2	TGTGCCAGCAGTCCAGGGAAAGACTATGGCTACACCTTC	CASSPGKDYGYTF
TRBV27	many	NA	TRBJ2-7	TGTGCCAGCGACCCGAACGAGCAGTACTTC	CASDPNEQYF
TRBV2	many	NA	TRBJ2-7	TGTGCCACCACCCAGGTGCCGGGCGAGCAGTACTTC	CATTQVPGEQYF
TRBV19	NA	TRBD2	TRBJ2-1	TGTGCCAGTAGTATACTAGCGGGGGACGAGAATGAGCAGTTCTTC	CASSILAGDENEQFF
TRBV28	many	NA	TRBJ2-7	TGTGCCAGCAGTCCCTCGGGGCTGACCTACGAGCAGTACTTC	CASSPSGLTYEQYF
TRBV28	NA	TRBD1	TRBJ1-5	TGTGCCAGCAGCCAAGGGACAGGGGCGAGGAATCAGCCCCAGCATTTT	CASSQGTGARNQPQHF
TRBV13	NA	TRBD1	TRBJ2-7	TGTGCCAGCAGCTCGACAGGGGATCCCCACGAGCAGTACTTC	CASSSTGDPHEQYF
TRBV18	few	TRBD1	TRBJ2-7	TGTGCCAGCTCACAGGGGACAGGGATCGAGCAGTACTTC	CASSQGTGIEQYF
TRBV9	few	NA	TRBJ2-3	TGTGCCAGCAGTGTAGCTGTTTGGGATACGCAGTATTTT	CASSVAVWDTQYF
TRBV19	many	NA	TRBJ1-4	TGTGCCAGTAGTATAGATCTGGCGGCAGCTGCAACTAATGAAAAACTGTTTTTT	CASSIDLAAAATNEKLFF
TRBV28	NA	NA	TRBJ1-1	TGTGCCAGCAGCTTGTTACAGGGCCAAGAATTCTTT	CASSLLQGQEFF
TRBV30	many	NA	TRBJ2-3	TGTGCCTGGCAAACCGGGGCACACTTCAGCACAGATACGCAGTATTTT	CAWQTGAHFSTDTQYF
TRBV19	many	TRBD1	TRBJ1-2	TGTGCCAGTAGTATAGCGGGACAGTCCTATGGCTACACCTTC	CASSIAGQSYGYTF